This TCR beta chain was recorded in a study of early T cells in non-severe SARS-CoV-2 infection. Study in general: It was bulk RNA from unsorted whole blood that was sequenced, and the chains were unpaired. Study outcomes and limitations: Using VDJdb, the matching emphasized anti-spike CD8 responses while missing private and CD4 specificities.

This CDR3 region has 16 residues. CDR1 and CDR2 from the germline V gene are SGHRS and YFSETQ. Trimming took 3 bases from V and 3 from J, leaving 15 bases between them. Individual cDNA molecules were tagged with unique molecular identifiers. A single record per CDR3 protein comes from TCRdb applying MiXCR to the 5' RACE reads. The sample includes some 32,000 distinct CDR3 sequences, approximately 6% of them seen just once. On this clonotype: Its target is unknown.

The sequence derives from an adult who was a healthcare worker with PCR-confirmed SARS-CoV-2 infection or an uninfected control (not recorded which). Sequencing input: whole blood. The rearrangement links TRBV5-1 to TRBJ2-2; D is ambiguous. The CDR3 DNA sequence: TGCGCCAGCAGCTACCCGCCGTCCTCGGACACCGGGGAGCTGTTTTTT. Residues: CASSYPPSSDTGELFF.